A selection of T cell receptor beta chains follows, all from one sample in a study of cytomegalovirus exposure and HLA in healthy donors. TCRdb keeps only in-frame clones here, not all; method: immunoSEQ multiplex PCR. The data show around 130,000 clones, approximately 75% seen once. Material for sequencing was PBMCs. These receptors all stem from a middle-aged man in good health and CMV-seronegative. CDR3s include the opening cysteine and the closing phenylalanine or tryptophan. Each record gives: D gene, J gene, V gene, clone size, CDR3 protein, CDR3 DNA. D genes are given only for firm matches. Part of the rows lack a size; the others show once, few, many or a class for expanded clones.

>.|TRBJ1-1|TRBV5-6|.
CASSSGTPVRFF
TGTGCCAGCAGCTCCGGGACACCCGTGAGGTTCTTT
>.|TRBJ1-5|TRBV28|few
CASSLDLSNQPQHF
TGTGCCAGCAGTCTAGACTTGAGCAATCAGCCCCAGCATTTT
>.|TRBJ2-7|TRBV5-4|.
CASSLGWQGTNEQYF
TGTGCCAGCAGCTTAGGTTGGCAGGGTACCAACGAGCAGTACTTC
>.|TRBJ2-2|TRBV5-6|.
CASSQGLSGELFF
TGTGCCAGCAGCCAGGGACTCTCCGGGGAGCTGTTTTTT
>TRBD1|TRBJ1-4|TRBV5-1|few
CASSPGTVDEKLFF
TGCGCCAGCAGCCCCGGGACAGTAGACGAAAAACTGTTTTTT
>.|TRBJ2-6|TRBV21-1|.
CASSKLSSGANVLTF
TGTGCCAGCAGCAAACTTAGCTCTGGGGCCAACGTCCTGACTTTC
>TRBD1|TRBJ1-1|TRBV6-5|.
CASNPGTVREAFF
TGTGCCAGCAACCCCGGGACAGTACGTGAAGCTTTCTTT
>.|TRBJ2-1|TRBV4-2|.
CASSPSGSSSYNEQFF
TGTGCCAGCAGCCCAAGCGGGTCCAGCTCCTACAATGAGCAGTTCTTC
>.|TRBJ2-7|TRBV18|.
CASSPRGGASGNSYEQYF
TGTGCCAGCTCACCACGGGGGGGCGCCAGCGGGAACTCCTACGAGCAGTACTTC
>.|TRBJ2-6|TRBV5-4|.
CASSLDSSGANVLTF
TGTGCCAGCAGCTTGGACAGCTCTGGGGCCAACGTCCTGACTTTC
>.|TRBJ1-1|TRBV2|.
CASRTRGVANTEAFF
TGTGCCAGCAGGACCCGCGGGGTAGCGAACACTGAAGCTTTCTTT
>.|TRBJ2-7|TRBV5-5|.
CASSLYGRDEQYF
TGTGCCAGCAGCTTGTACGGTCGAGACGAGCAGTACTTC
>.|TRBJ1-6|TRBV9|.
CASSPTGTQNSPLHF
TGTGCCAGCAGCCCAACCGGGACACAGAATTCACCCCTCCACTTT
>TRBD2|TRBJ2-3|TRBV7-2|.
CASSRSGTSGGTDTQYF
TGTGCCAGCAGCCGTAGCGGGACTAGCGGGGGCACAGATACGCAGTATTTT
>TRBD2|TRBJ2-1|TRBV29-1|.
CSVEGLAAAYNEQFF
TGCAGCGTAGAGGGACTAGCGGCGGCCTACAATGAGCAGTTCTTC
>TRBD2|TRBJ2-2|TRBV27|.
CAVRWGGTGELFF
TGTGCCGTTCGTTGGGGGGGTACCGGGGAGCTGTTTTTT
>.|TRBJ1-1|TRBV7-2|.
CASSFDWLRRNTEAFF
TGTGCCAGCAGCTTTGATTGGTTACGGAGGAACACTGAAGCTTTCTTT
>.|TRBJ2-5|TRBV5-5|.
CASRFEGEATQYF
TGTGCCAGCAGATTCGAGGGAGAGGCGACCCAGTACTTC
>TRBD1|TRBJ1-2|TRBV28|.
CASSFSGTGGISDGYTF
TGTGCCAGCAGTTTCTCCGGGACAGGGGGCATTTCGGATGGCTACACCTTC
>.|TRBJ2-3|TRBV5-4|.
CASSLESRSTDTQYF
TGTGCCAGCAGCTTGGAGTCGCGAAGCACAGATACGCAGTATTTT